This entry lists 29 T cell receptor beta chains sequenced from one sample in a study of blood T cell repertoires in COVID-19. Data came from immunoSEQ multiplex PCR; TCRdb stores just in-frame clones and leaves some out. The table has approximately 37,000 clones, roughly 89% seen once; the top ten hold approximately 21%. The sample taken for sequencing was peripheral blood. The source of these receptors is a man aged 45-65 years with active COVID-19.

The CDR3, as DNA: TGTGCCAGCAGCCAAGCGGGACAGGTCAGCTCCGAGCAGTACTTC. This codes for CASSQAGQVSSEQYF. This sequence joins TRBV4-2 and TRBJ2-7, with TRBD1 matching over 8 bases. CDR1 and CDR2 (germline): LGHNA, YNFKEQ. V dropped 1 base and J dropped 6; count of bases not matched to a gene: 8. This CDR3 is 15 amino acids long.

This rearrangement joins TRBV19 to TRBJ1-5; D gene uncertain. Trimming stripped 3 bases from V and 8 bases from J, with 14 bases between. Germline V gives CDR1 LNHDA, CDR2 SQIVND (reference sequence). The CDR3 spans 14 residues. The CDR3 DNA follows: TGTGCCAGTAGTATCTGGGCAAGCCTCGAGCCCCAGCATTTT. It is translated as CASSIWASLEPQHF.

This sequence joins TRBV2 and TRBJ2-3; D uncertain. The CDR3 covers 13 residues. In germline, CDR1 is SNHLY, CDR2 FYNNEI. V was trimmed by 11 bases and J by 2 bases, leaving 14 bases between them. This CDR3 reads CAGQSPFTDTQYF. Written as DNA, the CDR3 is TGTGCCGGCCAAAGTCCCTTCACAGATACGCAGTATTTT.

The sample holds one count of this clone. The chain joins TRBV7-7 to TRBJ2-7; D unresolved. The CDR3 is made up of 13 amino acids. Per germline, CDR1 SSHAT and CDR2 FNYEAQ (reference sequence). V was pared by 3 bases and J by 2 bases, with 8 bases between. The CDR3 DNA reads as TGTGCCAGCAGCTTCGGTCCTACCTACGAGCAGTACTTC. This gives the protein CASSFGPTYEQYF.

J is TRBJ2-1 and V is TRBV15; unclear D gene. Germline V gene data show CDR1 as LNHNV and CDR2 as YYDKDF (reference sequence). There are 13 residues in the CDR3. V was trimmed by 1 base and J by 7 bases, leaving 8 bases between them. The CDR3 DNA reads as TGTGCCACCAGCAGAGCCCAGGCAAATGAGCAGTTCTTC. Encoded protein: CATSRAQANEQFF.

This clone was recorded only once. The genes are TRBV15 and TRBJ2-1, with TRBD2 identical over 11 bases. J was trimmed by 8 bases and V by 0 bases; bases with no gene match: 3. CDR3 length: 15 residues. Per germline, CDR1 LNHNV and CDR2 YYDKDF (reference sequence). The CDR3 reads CATSRDTSGSYEQFF. DNA for the CDR3: TGTGCCACCAGCAGAGATACTAGCGGGAGCTATGAGCAGTTCTTC.

The V and J genes are TRBV12-5 and TRBJ1-1; D is unresolved. The CDR3 extends over 13 amino acids. Germline loops: CDR1 LGHNT, CDR2 FRNRAP. The germline V and J ends were trimmed by 6 bases and 2 bases, with 10 bases remaining between them. The CDR3 protein is CASGPGRNTEAFF. CDR3 nucleotide sequence: TGTGCTAGTGGGCCCGGTCGAAACACTGAAGCTTTCTTT. Based on the CDR3 plus reference TRBV12-5 and TRBJ1-1, the full variable domain is DARVTQTPRHKVTEMGQEVTMRCQPILGHNTVFWYRQTMMQGLELLAYFRNRAPLDDSGMPKDRFSAEMPDATLATLKIQPSEPRDSAVYFCASGPGRNTEAFFGQGTRLTVV.

V gene TRBV4-3 combines with J gene TRBJ2-1, with 11 bases that match TRBD2. Germline assignment: CDR1 LGHNA and CDR2 YSLEER. The ends lost 0 bases at V and 2 bases at J; junction bases unmatched: 3. The CDR3 totals 17 residues. CDR3 region: CASSQDRGLAAYNEQFF. The DNA for the CDR3 is TGCGCCAGCAGCCAAGACCGGGGACTAGCGGCCTACAATGAGCAGTTCTTC.

The V call is TRBV7-9, the J call TRBJ2-2; possible D gene TRBD1, 5 bases. V was cut by 5 bases and J by 6 bases, with 22 bases left in between. The CDR3 covers 17 residues. CDR1 is SEHNR and CDR2 is FQNEAQ in the germline V gene (reference sequence). CDR3: CASSPVAGNSYAGELFF. The CDR3 coding sequence is TGTGCCAGCAGCCCAGTAGCAGGGAATTCCTACGCCGGGGAGCTGTTTTTT.

The chain combines TRBV7-3 with TRBJ2-1, with D possibly TRBD1 on 5 matching bases. The V gene's germline CDR1 is SGHTA and CDR2 FQGTGA. The CDR3 is 14 residues long. The ends were cut back, 0 bases at V and 4 bases at J, with 7 bases in the middle. The chain's CDR3 is CASSLTAGYNEQFF. CDR3 bases: TGTGCCAGCAGCTTAACGGCAGGGTACAATGAGCAGTTCTTC.

This clone was seen once. The chain links TRBV6-6 to TRBJ2-7; unclear D gene. Deletions cut 7 bases from V and 3 bases from J, with 13 bases between. The CDR3 totals 13 residues. CDR1 and CDR2 from the germline V gene are MNHNY and SVGAGI (reference sequence). This CDR3 reads CASTYPPSYEQYF. The CDR3 nucleotides read TGTGCCAGCACCTACCCGCCTAGCTACGAGCAGTACTTC.

The chain recombines TRBV4-3 with TRBJ1-5, with 10 bases lining up with TRBD1. V was pared by 3 bases and J by 6 bases, with 5 bases of the junction left unmatched. The CDR3 loop spans 15 amino acids. CDR1 and CDR2 (germline): LGHNA, YSLEER. The CDR3 DNA is TGCGCCAGCAGCCAGACAGGGGGCGCGAGTCAGCCCCAGCATTTT. Translating gives CASSQTGGASQPQHF.

The chain joins TRBV21-1 to TRBJ2-5; the table names TRBD2, a call not compared with the DNA. TRBV21-1 is shown as a pseudogene. This CDR3 has 16 amino acids. CDR3 sequence (DNA): TGTGCCAGCGGAGGGACTAGCGGGAGGGGCGCAGAGACCCAGTACTTC. Translated: CASGGTSGRGAETQYF.

This clone was counted once. The rearrangement uses TRBV7-7 and TRBJ1-5, with 7 bases matching TRBD1. CDR1 SSHAT and CDR2 FNYEAQ come from the germline V gene (reference sequence). V was pared by 7 bases and J by 4 bases, with 16 bases of the junction left unmatched. The CDR3 extends over 17 amino acids. Here the CDR3 DNA reads TGTGCCAGCACCCCTTCTGTATCGGGGACAGCTAATCAGCCCCAGCATTTT. It encodes CASTPSVSGTANQPQHF.

The genes are TRBV6-5 and TRBJ2-1; no clear D. Germline V gene lookup returns CDR1 MNHEY and CDR2 SVGAGI. Trimming removed 4 bases from V and 7 bases from J, with 11 bases in between. The CDR3 runs to 13 residues. CDR3 nucleotides: TGTGCCAGCAGTTTAACGGTAATTAATGAGCAGTTCTTC. This gives the protein CASSLTVINEQFF.

The V gene is TRBV6-5, the J gene TRBJ2-2, with D possibly being TRBD2 (5 bases). Trimming removed 0 bases at V and 7 bases at J, with 12 bases between. Per germline, CDR1 MNHEY and CDR2 SVGAGI. CDR3 size: 15 residues. The CDR3 nucleotides are TGTGCCAGCAGTTACTCGATCGGGGATGGCGGGGAGCTGTTTTTT. Its translation: CASSYSIGDGGELFF.

The chain couples TRBV27 to TRBJ1-2; TRBD1 might be the D (6 bases). V was trimmed by 3 bases and J by 4 bases, leaving 12 bases between them. The length of the CDR3 is 14 residues. CDR1 and CDR2 (germline): MNHEY, SMNVEV (reference sequence). This CDR3 is CASSFQGLPYGYTF. The CDR3 nucleotides are TGTGCCAGCAGTTTTCAGGGGCTCCCCTATGGCTACACCTTC.

The CDR3 here is CASSAGGTDTQYF. As DNA, the CDR3 is TGTGCCAGCAGTGCCGGGGGTACAGATACGCAGTATTTT. The J gene is TRBJ2-3, the V gene TRBV3-1 (or the pseudogene TRBV3-2); perhaps TRBD2 as D (6 bases). The CDR3 runs to 13 residues. V lost 6 bases to trimming and J lost 3 bases, with 10 bases between them. Germline CDR1 LGHDT, CDR2 YNNKEL (reference sequence).

J is TRBJ2-6 and V is TRBV30; D is perhaps TRBD1 (6 bases). In germline, CDR1 is GTSNPN, CDR2 SVGIG (reference sequence). The CDR3 sequence is 14 residues long. Deletions cut 1 base from V and 3 bases from J, with 7 bases between. CDR3 residues: CAWSAGDGANVLTF. The CDR3 DNA sequence: TGTGCCTGGAGTGCAGGGGATGGGGCCAACGTCCTGACTTTC.

This clone appeared a few times. The chain has TRBV4-1 and TRBJ2-7; D is perhaps TRBD1 (6 bases). The germline V and J ends were trimmed by 3 bases and 2 bases, with 11 bases remaining between them. Germline V CDR1 and CDR2: MGHRA, YSYEKL. The CDR3 spans 14 residues. CDR3 in DNA: TGCGCCAGCAGCCACCCTCAGGGGACCTACGAGCAGTACTTC. It specifies CASSHPQGTYEQYF.

Points on this clone: The same CDR3 arises from other DNA sequences in this sample as well. V gene TRBV7-2 combines with J gene TRBJ2-7; 8 bases agree with TRBD2. The CDR3 covers 14 residues. The J segment lost 3 bases and the V segment lost 4 bases, leaving 5 bases of the junction unmatched. Germline loops: CDR1 SGHTA, CDR2 FQGNSA. Here the CDR3 reads CASSYGAGGYEQYF. The DNA of the CDR3 is TGTGCCAGCAGCTACGGCGCGGGAGGCTACGAGCAGTACTTC. The full variable domain, in which reference TRBV7-2 and TRBJ2-7 provide the parts outside the CDR3, is GAGVSQSPSNKVTEKGKDVELRCDPISGHTALYWYRQSLGQGLEFLIYFQGNSAPDKSGLPSDRFSAERTGGSVSTLTIQRTQQEDSAVYLCASSYGAGGYEQYFGPGTRLTVT.

The rearrangement links TRBV6-4 to TRBJ1-6, with D unclear. Germline assignment: CDR1 MRHNA and CDR2 SNTAGT. The CDR3 has 13 residues. V was pared by 6 bases and J by 9 bases, with 12 bases between. In nucleotides, the CDR3 is TGTGCCAGCAGCGAGTCGGTAACTTCACCCCTCCACTTT. Its translation is CASSESVTSPLHF.

The J gene is TRBJ1-3, the V gene TRBV5-6; a weak D match, TRBD1 (6 bases). The germline CDR1 and CDR2 sequences are SGHDT and YYEEEE. The V gene lost 6 bases and the J gene lost 0 bases, with 16 bases spanning the gap. The CDR3 is made up of 16 amino acids. CDR3 in DNA: TGTGCCAGCACCAATCCGACAGGCCACTCTGGAAACACCATATATTTT. Protein product: CASTNPTGHSGNTIYF. Full variable domain (rest looked up from reference TRBV5-6 and TRBJ1-3): DAGVTQSPTHLIKTRGQQVTLRCSPKSGHDTVSWYQQALGQGPQFIFQYYEEEERQRGNFPDRFSGHQFPNYSSELNVNALLLGDSALYLCASTNPTGHSGNTIYFGEGSWLTVV.

The sample holds one count of this clone. The CDR3 reads CASTPNNYGYTF. CDR3 coding DNA: TGCGCCAGCACCCCAAATAACTATGGCTACACCTTC. The chain uses TRBV5-1 and TRBJ1-2, with D unclear. The germline V and J ends were trimmed by 6 bases and 1 base, with 7 bases remaining between them. Germline-derived CDR1 and CDR2 are SGHRS and YFSETQ. This CDR3 is built from 12 residues.

The CDR3 nucleotides read TGTGCCAGCAGTGAAATGGGTCGGGGAGGGCATTCACCCCTCCACTTT. Translating it yields CASSEMGRGGHSPLHF. The rearrangement links TRBV6-1 to TRBJ1-6, with D uncertain. In germline, CDR1 is MNHNS, CDR2 SASEGT. This CDR3 is built from 16 residues. With 2 bases removed from V and 8 bases from J, the gap between germline ends came to 16 bases.

In its sample, this clone was seen once. The V and J genes are TRBV6-6 and TRBJ2-5; TRBD1 agrees at 10 bases. Trimming cost V 6 bases and J 0 bases; bases outside gene matches: 4. CDR1 MNHNY and CDR2 SVGAGI come from the germline V gene (reference sequence). This CDR3 has 15 residues. The CDR3 loop reads CASSDGTGDQETQYF. The CDR3 DNA reads TGTGCCAGCAGCGACGGGACAGGGGACCAAGAGACCCAGTACTTC.

The chain has TRBV4-3 and TRBJ2-3; a possible D gene is TRBD1 (6 bases). CDR3 length: 15 residues. Trimming left V 3 bases short and J 4 bases short, with 14 bases between. Germline lookup yields CDR1 LGHNA and CDR2 YSLEER. CDR3: CASSQTWNRADTQYF. In nucleotides, the CDR3 is TGCGCCAGCAGCCAGACATGGAACAGGGCAGATACGCAGTATTTT.

The table lists this clone with a few counts. The chain recombines TRBV5-1 with TRBJ2-1; the D gene is possibly TRBD2 (6 bases). Germline V gives CDR1 SGHRS, CDR2 YFSETQ. With 4 bases removed from V and 4 bases from J, the gap between germline ends came to 12 bases. The CDR3 runs 14 residues. The CDR3 spells CASSPPGRYNEQFF. CDR3 bases: TGCGCCAGCAGCCCCCCGGGGAGGTACAATGAGCAGTTCTTC.

V usage is TRBV24-1 and J usage is TRBJ2-1, with 7 positions matching TRBD2. V shed 4 bases, J shed 9 bases, and the junction held 5 bases outside the gene matches. This CDR3 has 13 amino acids. From germline, CDR1 is KGHDR and CDR2 SFDVKD. The CDR3 DNA is TGTGCCACCAGTGACCCCACGGGGGGTGAGCAGTTCTTC. Residues: CATSDPTGGEQFF.